The T cell receptor (beta chain) described here comes from a study of T-cell memory formation after mild COVID-19. The germline V gene has CDR1 SEHNR and CDR2 FQNEAQ (reference sequence). This CDR3 has 14 amino acids. V gave up 4 bases and J gave up 2 bases, with 12 bases separating them. Amplification by 5'RACE using constant-segment primers produced TCR alpha and TCR beta cDNA libraries that carried sample barcodes and UMIs. TCRdb redid the calling of the 5' RACE reads with MiXCR, one entry per CDR3 protein. Among 170,000 or so distinct CDR3 sequences listed, around 21% were seen once. This clonotype occurred a few times. Its target is not known. General observations from the study: CD4+ bias marked clones expanding day 15 to 37, unlike balanced contracting clones.

The chain is built from TRBV7-9 and TRBJ2-7; no firm D call. This TCR was recovered from an adult woman who had mild COVID-19 (a few samples of this study predate the infection). Cell type and time point are not known. Sequencing was done on a sample of PBMCs or a T cell subset sorted from them (not recorded which). The CDR3 spells CASSSSELTYEQYF. CDR3 DNA: TGTGCCAGCAGCTCCTCCGAGCTAACCTACGAGCAGTACTTC.